These 30 T cell receptor beta chains came from one sample sequenced in a study of blood T cell repertoires in COVID-19. Clones were read by immunoSEQ multiplex PCR, and TCRdb kept only the in-frame ones, dropping some. The sample has 220,000 or so clones, more than 75% seen once. Material for sequencing was PBMCs or T cells enriched from blood (not recorded which). These receptors all stem from a woman between 45 and 60 years old who had recovered from COVID-19.

J is TRBJ2-5 and V is TRBV7-2, with 9 bases that match TRBD2. The germline V gene encodes CDR1 SGHTA and CDR2 FQGNSA. The V gene end was trimmed by 4 bases and the J gene end by 6 bases; junction bases not matched to a gene: 6. The CDR3 has 14 residues. The CDR3 coding sequence is TGTGCCAGCAGCTCCGGGACTAGCTTTCAGACCCAGTACTTC. It specifies CASSSGTSFQTQYF.

This clone was counted between two and nine times. The CDR3: CASREAGYTDTQYF. As DNA, the CDR3 is TGTGCCAGCAGGGAAGCGGGATACACAGATACGCAGTATTTT. The J gene is TRBJ2-3, the V gene TRBV4-2; 7 nucleotides line up with TRBD2. The CDR3 totals 14 residues. J gave up 2 bases and V 6 bases, and 5 bases lay outside the gene matches. Germline values: CDR1 LGHNA, CDR2 YNFKEQ.

This chain uses TRBV27 with TRBJ2-1; D may be TRBD2 (7 bases). V lost 8 bases to trimming and J lost 2 bases, with 13 bases between them. The CDR3 runs to 14 residues. Per the germline V gene, CDR1 is MNHEY and CDR2 is SMNVEV (reference sequence). The CDR3 region is CASGGLAAYNEQFF. CDR3 sequence (DNA): TGTGCCAGCGGGGGGCTAGCGGCCTACAATGAGCAGTTCTTC.

The chain combines TRBV11-3 with TRBJ1-3; no definite D call. The CDR3 is 14 residues long. V was pared by 5 bases and J by 2 bases, with 10 bases between. The germline V gene has CDR1 SGHNT and CDR2 YENEEA. CDR3 nucleotides: TGTGCCAGCAGCAAAGGAGGGACTGGAAACACCATATATTTT. Translating gives CASSKGGTGNTIYF.

This chain links TRBV7-8 with TRBJ2-7; TRBD1 might be the D (5 bases). The CDR3 runs to 12 residues. The germline V gene encodes CDR1 SGHVS and CDR2 FQNEAQ. Trimming left V 5 bases short and J 5 bases short, with 10 bases between. The CDR3 is CASSPQGNEQYF. CDR3 nucleotide sequence: TGTGCCAGCAGCCCCCAGGGCAACGAGCAGTACTTC.

The J gene is TRBJ1-5, the V gene TRBV19, with TRBD1 as a possible D gene (5 bases). Germline values: CDR1 LNHDA, CDR2 SQIVND (reference sequence). Between the trimmed V and J ends, which lost 3 bases and 7 bases, there was a span of 19 bases. This CDR3 contains 16 residues. CDR3 in amino acids: CASSIPLGTGRQPQHF. DNA for the CDR3: TGTGCCAGTAGTATCCCACTCGGGACGGGGAGGCAGCCCCAGCATTTT.

The chain recombines TRBV10-2 with TRBJ1-2; unclear D gene. The CDR3 sequence is 12 residues long. CDR1 is WSHSY, CDR2 SAAADI, per germline. The ends were cut back, 3 bases at V and 2 bases at J, with 4 bases in the middle. The CDR3 loop is CASSDQNYGYTF. DNA of the CDR3: TGCGCCAGCAGTGACCAAAACTATGGCTACACCTTC.

The rearrangement uses TRBV9 and TRBJ1-2, with a tentative D call TRBD1 (6 bases). CDR1 is SGDLS, CDR2 YYNGEE, per germline. The V and J ends lost 0 bases and 0 bases respectively, with 9 bases between them. The CDR3 runs to 15 residues. The CDR3 sequence is CASSVDTGPNYGYTF. CDR3 DNA: TGTGCCAGCAGCGTAGATACAGGGCCTAACTATGGCTACACCTTC.

V is TRBV7-2 and J is TRBJ1-1, with 7 bases fitting TRBD1. There are 15 residues in the CDR3. Trimming at V came to 5 bases and at J to 1 base, leaving 7 bases not matched to a gene. Per germline, CDR1 SGHTA and CDR2 FQGNSA. The CDR3 DNA reads as TGTGCCAGCAGCACCCGGACAGGACCGAACACTGAAGCTTTCTTT. This codes for CASSTRTGPNTEAFF. Combining the CDR3 with reference TRBV7-2 and TRBJ1-1 gives the whole variable domain GAGVSQSPSNKVTEKGKDVELRCDPISGHTALYWYRQSLGQGLEFLIYFQGNSAPDKSGLPSDRFSAERTGGSVSTLTIQRTQQEDSAVYLCASSTRTGPNTEAFFGQGTRLTVV.

V and J are TRBV19 and TRBJ1-1; TRBD1 aligns across 8 bases. The CDR3 spans 12 residues. Trimming removed 6 bases from V and 4 bases from J; junction bases left unmatched: 1. Germline loops: CDR1 LNHDA, CDR2 SQIVND (reference sequence). The CDR3 loop is CASRDRATEAFF. The CDR3 bases are TGTGCCAGTAGGGACAGGGCCACTGAAGCTTTCTTT.

J is TRBJ2-1 and V is TRBV6-4; 14 bases are a match to TRBD2. The germline V gene encodes CDR1 MRHNA and CDR2 SNTAGT. The V segment lost 2 bases and the J segment 0 bases; nucleotides outside the gene matches: 12. This CDR3 comprises 21 residues. The CDR3, as DNA: TGTGCCAGCAGTGACGCAGCACCGGGACTAGCGGGAGCCGGCTCCTACAATGAGCAGTTCTTC. Amino acids: CASSDAAPGLAGAGSYNEQFF.

J is TRBJ2-3 and V is TRBV2; 7 nucleotides line up with TRBD2. V lost 4 bases, J lost 0 bases, and 10 bases stayed unmatched. CDR3 size: 17 residues. Per germline, CDR1 SNHLY and CDR2 FYNNEI. The CDR3 sequence is CASSGVRGSGSTDTQYF. The CDR3 nucleotides are TGTGCCAGCAGTGGAGTAAGAGGTAGCGGGAGCACAGATACGCAGTATTTT.

The gene calls are TRBV7-3 and TRBJ1-6; perhaps TRBD1 as D (6 bases). The germline V gene encodes CDR1 SGHTA and CDR2 FQGTGA. V lost 5 bases and J lost 1, with 18 bases in between. The CDR3 consists of 18 residues. The CDR3 loop reads CASSPTGQKSSYNSPLHF. As DNA, the CDR3 is TGTGCCAGCAGCCCTACCGGACAGAAATCTTCCTATAATTCACCCCTCCACTTT.

The rearrangement joins TRBV5-4 to TRBJ1-1, with 9 bases lining up with TRBD1. This CDR3 spans 15 amino acids. J was trimmed by 3 bases and V by 4 bases; bases with no gene match: 7. Germline V gene data show CDR1 as SGHNT and CDR2 as YYREEE (reference sequence). CDR3 DNA: TGTGCCAGCAGCCCGGGACAGGGTCGGGACACTGAAGCTTTCTTT. Its translation: CASSPGQGRDTEAFF.

The rearrangement joins TRBV15 to TRBJ2-7; D uncertain. The germline V and J ends were trimmed by 0 bases and 4 bases, with 10 bases remaining between them. Looked up from germline, CDR1 is LNHNV and CDR2 is YYDKDF (reference sequence). This CDR3 is 14 amino acids long. CDR3 in DNA: TGTGCCACCAGCAGAGATAAAGGCGGATACGAGCAGTACTTC. Protein product: CATSRDKGGYEQYF.

The chain joins TRBV5-1 to TRBJ1-4; D ambiguous. Germline values: CDR1 SGHRS, CDR2 YFSETQ. The CDR3 runs 14 residues. Deletions cut 8 bases from V and 2 bases from J, with 13 bases between. The DNA of the CDR3 is TGCGCCAGTCACGGTGGGAGTACTAATGAAAAACTGTTTTTT. Translation gives CASHGGSTNEKLFF. Complete variable domain (other parts from reference TRBV5-1 and TRBJ1-4): KAGVTQTPRYLIKTRGQQVTLSCSPISGHRSVSWYQQTPGQGLQFLFEYFSETQRNKGNFPGRFSGRQFSNSRSEMNVSTLELGDSALYLCASHGGSTNEKLFFGSGTQLSVL.

The chain employs TRBV28 and TRBJ1-2; a possible D gene is TRBD1 (5 bases). Trimming took off 7 bases at V and 2 bases at J, with 14 bases between the two ends. CDR3 size: 14 residues. Per germline, CDR1 MDHEN and CDR2 SYDVKM. The CDR3, as DNA: TGTGCCAGCACTAAAGGGACTGCAAACTATGGCTACACCTTC. Protein: CASTKGTANYGYTF.

The V and J genes are TRBV28 and TRBJ2-7; D might be TRBD1 (6 bases). V lost 6 bases, J lost 9 bases, and 18 bases lay in between. Germline V gene data show CDR1 as MDHEN and CDR2 as SYDVKM. The CDR3 sequence is 13 residues long. The CDR3 region is CASRPGVQGGQYF. CDR3 nucleotide sequence: TGTGCCAGCAGACCAGGGGTGCAGGGTGGGCAGTACTTC. Full variable domain (outside the CDR3, taken from reference TRBV28 and TRBJ2-7): DVKVTQSSRYLVKRTGEKVFLECVQDMDHENMFWYRQDPGLGLRLIYFSYDVKMKEKGDIPEGYSVSREKKERFSLILESASTNQTSMYLCASRPGVQGGQYFGPGTRLTVT.

This chain uses TRBV6-4 with TRBJ2-3, with TRBD2 matching 7 bases. Germline CDR1 and CDR2: MRHNA and SNTAGT. V trimming: 3 bases; J trimming: 6 bases; junction bases outside the gene matches: 6. The CDR3 has 14 residues. This CDR3 is CASSDRGRDDTQYF. The DNA of the CDR3 is TGTGCCAGCAGTGATAGAGGGAGGGACGATACGCAGTATTTT.

This sequence joins TRBV6-2 or TRBV6-3 and TRBJ1-5; the D is unclear. Trimming left V 0 bases short and J 4 bases short, with 10 bases between. Germline CDR1 and CDR2: MNHEY and SVGEGT. This CDR3 contains 15 residues. The CDR3 DNA sequence: TGTGCCAGCAGTTACTCGACGGTCAGGAATCAGCCCCAGCATTTT. Encoded protein: CASSYSTVRNQPQHF.

The V and J genes are TRBV5-4 and TRBJ2-1; the match to TRBD2 covers 13 bases. CDR1 and CDR2 from the germline V gene are SGHNT and YYREEE (reference sequence). The junction had 10 bases not matched to a gene; V was cut back by 3 bases and J by 10 bases. The CDR3 runs to 16 residues. DNA for the CDR3: TGTGCCAGCAGCTCTCGCTCCGGGACTAGCGGGATGGAGCAGTTCTTC. Its protein is CASSSRSGTSGMEQFF.

This clone has just one count. The rearrangement joins TRBV27 to TRBJ2-7; 9 bases are shared with TRBD1. Germline CDR1 is MNHEY and CDR2 is SMNVEV (reference sequence). There are 17 residues in the CDR3. After removal of 6 bases from V and 0 bases from J, the junction contained 12 bases not matched to a gene. The CDR3 nucleotides are TGTGCCAGCAGGACAGGGGGTAGCAAATTTTTCTCCTACGAGCAGTACTTC. It yields the protein CASRTGGSKFFSYEQYF.

This chain uses TRBV18 with TRBJ2-3, with TRBD2 as a possible D gene (6 bases). CDR1 is KGHSH and CDR2 is LQKENI in the germline V gene. Trimming took off 5 bases at V and 5 bases at J, with 8 bases between the two ends. The CDR3 loop spans 12 amino acids. The CDR3 protein is CASSFGGDTQYF. The CDR3 coding sequence is TGTGCCAGCTCATTCGGGGGAGATACGCAGTATTTT.

The chain carries TRBV5-4 and TRBJ2-1; possibly TRBD2 for D (7 bases). Germline CDR1 and CDR2: SGHNT and YYREEE (reference sequence). V gave up 4 bases and J gave up 0 bases, with 17 bases separating them. The CDR3 extends over 17 amino acids. This chain's CDR3 is CASSPKGGASSYNEQFF. Written as DNA, the CDR3 is TGTGCCAGCAGCCCCAAGGGGGGGGCCTCCTCCTACAATGAGCAGTTCTTC.

V is TRBV9 and J is TRBJ2-5; 9 nucleotides line up with TRBD2. Per germline, CDR1 SGDLS and CDR2 YYNGEE. The CDR3 has 14 residues. V shed 1 base, J shed 3 bases, and the junction held 1 base outside the gene matches. DNA for the CDR3: TGTGCCAGCAGCGTAATAGCGGGGGAAGAGACCCAGTACTTC. This gives the protein CASSVIAGEETQYF.

The chain uses TRBV4-2 and TRBJ2-7, with TRBD2 identical over 10 bases. V trimming: 6 bases; J trimming: 4 bases; junction bases outside the gene matches: 9. This CDR3 has 15 residues. In germline, CDR1 is LGHNA, CDR2 YNFKEQ. The CDR3 DNA follows: TGTGCCAGCAGGACAGCTAGCGGGAGTTCTTACGAGCAGTACTTC. Residues: CASRTASGSSYEQYF.

This sequence joins TRBV28 and TRBJ2-7; 7 nucleotides align to TRBD2. The germline CDR1 and CDR2 sequences are MDHEN and SYDVKM. The CDR3 is made up of 15 amino acids. Trimming cost V 3 bases and J 0 bases; bases outside gene matches: 5. In DNA form, the CDR3 reads TGTGCCAGCAGTTTCGTCAGCGGGATCTCCTACGAGCAGTACTTC. As protein: CASSFVSGISYEQYF.

The V gene is TRBV7-9, the J gene TRBJ1-1, with TRBD1 matching over 10 bases. Germline trimming cut 5 bases from V and 3 bases from J; bases unmatched to any gene: 3. The CDR3 is made up of 14 amino acids. Germline V CDR1 and CDR2: SEHNR, FQNEAQ (reference sequence). The CDR3 bases are TGTGCCAGCAGCAAGGACAGGGGGTACACTGAAGCTTTCTTT. Amino acids: CASSKDRGYTEAFF.

The rearrangement joins TRBV9 to TRBJ1-6; D is perhaps TRBD1 (5 bases). Deletions cut 0 bases from V and 5 bases from J, with 12 bases between. The CDR3 has 16 residues. From germline, CDR1 is SGDLS and CDR2 YYNGEE. The DNA of the CDR3 is TGTGCCAGCAGCGTAGACCCCCAGGGCCATAATTCACCCCTCCACTTT. This encodes CASSVDPQGHNSPLHF.

The V and J genes are TRBV20-1 and TRBJ2-3; D might be TRBD2 (5 bases). Trimming took off 3 bases at V and 8 bases at J, with 15 bases between the two ends. CDR1 is DFQATT and CDR2 is SNEGSKA in the germline V gene (reference sequence). The length of the CDR3 is 13 residues. DNA for the CDR3: TGCAGTGCTAGTCCGGGAAGCCACGGTACGCAGTATTTT. Its translation: CSASPGSHGTQYF.